This is a list of T cell receptor beta chains from one sample in a study of blood T cell repertoires in COVID-19. Profiled with immunoSEQ multiplex PCR; TCRdb holds only in-frame clones, not every one. The sample lists 85,000 to 95,000 clones, just over 90% seen once, with less than 5% in the top ten. Sequencing was done on a sample of peripheral blood. These TCRs come from a woman between 50 and 59 years old in a cohort sampled during active COVID-19. CDR3s include the opening cysteine and the closing phenylalanine or tryptophan. A D gene is named only where the DNA matches it firmly. Some rows mark clone size as missing; the rest say once, few, many or name a class of expanded clone.

clone size,D gene,J gene,V gene,CDR3 length,CDR3 DNA,CDR3 protein
-,-,TRBJ1-5,TRBV7-2,12,TGTGCCAGCAGCCGAGCTAATCAGCCCCAGCATTTT,CASSRANQPQHF
once,-,TRBJ1-1,TRBV11-2,13,TGTGCCAGCAGCAAGGGGATGAACACTGAAGCTTTCTTT,CASSKGMNTEAFF
-,-,TRBJ2-1,TRBV7-9,12,TGTGCCAGCAGCCCAGACAGCAATGAGCAGTTCTTC,CASSPDSNEQFF
-,TRBD2,TRBJ2-1,TRBV10-3,15,TGTGCCATCAGCACCGGGACTAGCGAATACAATGAGCAGTTCTTC,CAISTGTSEYNEQFF
-,TRBD2,TRBJ2-3,TRBV6-2/TRBV6-3,15,TGTGCCAGCAGTTTAGCGGGGGGCACATCAGATACGCAGTATTTT,CASSLAGGTSDTQYF
-,TRBD1,TRBJ1-2,TRBV6-5,13,TGTGCCAGCAGTTACGGACAGGGGGCGGGCTACACCTTC,CASSYGQGAGYTF
once,-,TRBJ2-2,TRBV5-1,14,TGCGCCAGCAGCTTGTTCGGGAACACCGGGGAGCTGTTTTTT,CASSLFGNTGELFF
-,TRBD2,TRBJ2-7,TRBV10-3,15,TGTGCCATCAGTGCAGGGACTAGCGGAGGATACGAGCAGTACTTC,CAISAGTSGGYEQYF
-,-,TRBJ2-2,TRBV2,13,TGTGCCAGCAGTACACAGAACACCGGGGAGCTGTTTTTT,CASSTQNTGELFF
-,TRBD2,TRBJ2-2,TRBV19,15,TGTGCCAGTAGTGGTAGCGGGAGGAACACCGGGGAGCTGTTTTTT,CASSGSGRNTGELFF
-,-,TRBJ2-1,TRBV11-1,15,TGTGCCAGCAGCGGACCCGGGAGACTCTACAATGAGCAGTTCTTC,CASSGPGRLYNEQFF
-,TRBD2,TRBJ2-5,TRBV5-1,16,TGCGCCAGCAGGACCGGGACTAGCGGCCCTGGGGAGACCCAGTACTTC,CASRTGTSGPGETQYF
few,-,TRBJ2-1,TRBV27,12,TGTGCCAGCAGTTTATCGGTAGATGAGCAGTTCTTC,CASSLSVDEQFF
-,TRBD1,TRBJ1-2,TRBV19,16,TGTGCCAGTAGTACACTACCTTTAACAGGGGTGGCTGGCTACACCTTC,CASSTLPLTGVAGYTF
-,-,TRBJ1-2,TRBV2,14,TGTGCCAGCAGTGAAATGGGCAGCACCTATGGCTACACCTTC,CASSEMGSTYGYTF
-,TRBD1,TRBJ2-2,TRBV20-1,17,TGCAGTGCTAGTGCCCAAGCCGGGACAGGGTTTACCGGGGAGCTGTTTTTT,CSASAQAGTGFTGELFF
-,-,TRBJ1-6,TRBV27,16,TGTGCCAGCAGTTTAAGGGGATGGGCCTATAATTCACCCCTCCACTTT,CASSLRGWAYNSPLHF
-,TRBD2,TRBJ2-3,TRBV9,16,TGTGCCAGCAGCGTAGGGCGGGGGGGCCGCGCAGATACGCAGTATTTT,CASSVGRGGRADTQYF
-,-,TRBJ1-4,TRBV18,18,TGTGCCAGCTCACCTACCCGTGGAGCATCAGCAACTAATGAAAAACTGTTTTTT,CASSPTRGASATNEKLFF
-,-,TRBJ2-6,TRBV6-5,15,TGTGCCAGCAGTTACCTTTCCTCTGGGGCCAACGTCCTGACTTTC,CASSYLSSGANVLTF
-,-,TRBJ1-5,TRBV7-2,12,TGTGCCAGCAGCCTACGGGGTCAGCCCCAGCATTTT,CASSLRGQPQHF
-,-,TRBJ2-3,TRBV10-3,14,TGTGCCATCAGTGAGTCGTCGGCAGGCGCTACGCAGTATTTT,CAISESSAGATQYF
-,-,TRBJ2-3,TRBV2,15,TGTGCCAGCAGTGACTGGGGGCGAGTCACAGATACGCAGTATTTT,CASSDWGRVTDTQYF
few,TRBD1,TRBJ2-1,TRBV5-1,14,TGCGCCAGCAGCTTAGGACAGGGGACGGATGAGCAGTTCTTC,CASSLGQGTDEQFF
-,-,TRBJ1-4,TRBV2,14,TGTGCCAGCAGGGGGGGGTCCACTAATGAAAAACTGTTTTTT,CASRGGSTNEKLFF
few,-,TRBJ1-6,TRBV5-1,14,TGCGCCAGCAGCTTGGGGGGTCAGGGAGGACCCCTCCACTTT,CASSLGGQGGPLHF
-,-,TRBJ2-3,TRBV28,19,TGTGCCAGCCGTCCCCCGGGACAGACCCTTAGCGGGATAACAGATACGCAGTATTTT,CASRPPGQTLSGITDTQYF
-,-,TRBJ2-5,TRBV19,15,TGTGCCAGTAGTATACAAGCGGGCCTCCGGGGGACCCAGTACTTC,CASSIQAGLRGTQYF
-,-,TRBJ1-2,TRBV3-1/TRBV3-2,13,TGTGCCAGCAGCCCCATCACAGGCTATGGCTACACCTTC,CASSPITGYGYTF
-,TRBD1,TRBJ2-7,TRBV7-9,14,TGTGCCAGCGGACGGACAGGGTTGGGGTACGAGCAGTACTTC,CASGRTGLGYEQYF
-,-,TRBJ2-3,TRBV5-1,14,TGCGCCAGCAGCTTGCAGGGCTCCCCAGATACGCAGTATTTT,CASSLQGSPDTQYF
-,-,TRBJ1-1,TRBV30,13,TGTGCCTGGACCCACGTGGGGCGGACTGAAGCTTTCTTT,CAWTHVGRTEAFF
-,-,TRBJ2-3,TRBV2,13,TGTGCCAGCAGTTCCAGGGAACCAGATACGCAGTATTTT,CASSSREPDTQYF
-,TRBD2,TRBJ2-2,TRBV5-1,16,TGCGCCAGCAGCTTCTTAGCGGGAGTCCCTACCGGGGAGCTGTTTTTT,CASSFLAGVPTGELFF
-,TRBD2,TRBJ2-3,TRBV11-3,16,TGTGCCAGCAGCTTACCCGGACTAGCGGGAACAGATACGCAGTATTTT,CASSLPGLAGTDTQYF
once,TRBD2,TRBJ2-1,TRBV19,16,TGTGCCAGTAGTATAGAGACTAGCGGCGCTTACAATGAGCAGTTCTTC,CASSIETSGAYNEQFF
-,-,TRBJ1-6,TRBV4-2,13,TGTGCCAGCAGCCAAGACGTTAATTCACCCCTCCACTTT,CASSQDVNSPLHF
-,-,TRBJ2-2,TRBV5-1,16,TGCGCCAGCAGCGCGAGCTCCCTTGTCGACACCGGGGAGCTGTTTTTT,CASSASSLVDTGELFF
-,TRBD2,TRBJ2-7,TRBV19,13,TGTGCCAGTAGTATGGCGGGGGGGCTCGAGCAGTACTTC,CASSMAGGLEQYF
-,TRBD1,TRBJ2-6,TRBV4-2,17,TGTGCCAGCAGCCATGTGCAGGGGGCGCCTGGGGCCAACGTCCTGACTTTC,CASSHVQGAPGANVLTF